This T cell receptor (beta chain) comes out of a study of T cell responses to AZD1222 COVID-19 vaccine. Findings and caveats of the study: Nearly half of spike-specific TCRs reportedly target variant regions that are unmutated in the B.1.351 and B.1.1.7 variants. Samples come after the peak T cell response, not at day 14. Mostly white British, mostly female donors; authors suggested clonal diversity may be underestimated. The breadth and depth of Spike-specific TCRs increased once two AZD1222 doses had been given.

V lost 6 bases and J lost 8, with 22 bases in between. The CDR3 consists of 16 residues. From germline, CDR1 is KGHSH and CDR2 LQKENI. The table came from immunoSEQ multiplex PCR; TCRdb's copy has only in-frame clones and leaves some out. The sample includes over 100,000 clones, approximately 90% of them seen just once. To note about this clone: Its target is not known.

Sequencing used peripheral blood, obtained 28 days after the second AZD1222 dose. This TCR was recovered from an adult who received the AZD1222 COVID-19 vaccine. This chain uses TRBV18 with TRBJ1-4, with D tentatively TRBD1 (5 bases). CDR3 sequence: CASSPAHRPWDEKLFF. The DNA of the CDR3 is TGTGCCAGCTCCCCGGCGCACAGGCCTTGGGACGAAAAACTGTTTTTT.